This TCR beta chain was retrieved from a study of cytomegalovirus exposure and HLA in healthy donors. A remark on this clone: Its antigen is currently unknown.

Both 60 Vbeta primers and 13 Jbeta primers went into the PCR. Profiled with immunoSEQ multiplex PCR; TCRdb holds only in-frame clones, not every one. The profile shows around 170,000 clones, roughly three quarters of them singletons. Losses at the gene ends were 4 bases for V and 7 bases for J; bases not matched to a gene: 10. The CDR3 covers 15 residues. The germline CDR1 and CDR2 sequences are MNHEY and SVGAGI. Study-wide findings and caveats: Some TCR beta chains (more than 150 of them) were listed as cytomegalovirus-associated.

The chain carries TRBV6-5 and TRBJ1-1, with TRBD1 identical over 9 bases. Sequencing used PBMCs. This receptor was obtained from a woman in her thirties or forties in good health and CMV-seropositive. The CDR3 is CASSSRDRAQIEAFF. The DNA for the CDR3 is TGTGCCAGCAGTTCCCGGGACAGGGCACAAATTGAAGCTTTCTTT.